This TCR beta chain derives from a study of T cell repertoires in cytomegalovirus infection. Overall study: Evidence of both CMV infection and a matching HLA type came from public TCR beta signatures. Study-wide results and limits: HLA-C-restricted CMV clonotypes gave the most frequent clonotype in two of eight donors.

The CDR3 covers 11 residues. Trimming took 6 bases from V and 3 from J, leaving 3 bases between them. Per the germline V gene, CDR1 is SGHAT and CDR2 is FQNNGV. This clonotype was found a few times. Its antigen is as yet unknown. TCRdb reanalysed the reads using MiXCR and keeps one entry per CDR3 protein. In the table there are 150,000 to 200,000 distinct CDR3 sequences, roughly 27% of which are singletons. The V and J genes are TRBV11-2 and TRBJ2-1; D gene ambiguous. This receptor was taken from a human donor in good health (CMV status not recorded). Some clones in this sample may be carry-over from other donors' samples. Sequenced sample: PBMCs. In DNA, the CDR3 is TGTGCCAGCAGTTTCTACAATGAGCAGTTCTTC. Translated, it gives CASSFYNEQFF.